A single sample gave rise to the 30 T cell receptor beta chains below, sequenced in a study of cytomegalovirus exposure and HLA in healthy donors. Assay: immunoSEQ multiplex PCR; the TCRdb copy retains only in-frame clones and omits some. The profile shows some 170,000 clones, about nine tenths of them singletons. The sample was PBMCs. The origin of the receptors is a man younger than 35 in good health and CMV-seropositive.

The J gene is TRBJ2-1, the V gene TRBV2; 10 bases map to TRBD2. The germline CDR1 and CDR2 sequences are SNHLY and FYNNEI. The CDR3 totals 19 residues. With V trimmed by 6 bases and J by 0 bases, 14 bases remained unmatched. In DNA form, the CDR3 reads TGTGCCAGCAGACCTGGGGTAGCGGGAGGTAGAAGCTCCTACAATGAGCAGTTCTTC. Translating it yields CASRPGVAGGRSSYNEQFF.

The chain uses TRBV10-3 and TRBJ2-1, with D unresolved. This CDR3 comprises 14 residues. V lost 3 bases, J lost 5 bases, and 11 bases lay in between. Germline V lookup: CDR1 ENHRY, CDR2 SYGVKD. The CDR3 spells CAISDFRSDNEQFF. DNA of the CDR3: TGTGCCATCAGTGATTTCCGTTCGGACAATGAGCAGTTCTTC.

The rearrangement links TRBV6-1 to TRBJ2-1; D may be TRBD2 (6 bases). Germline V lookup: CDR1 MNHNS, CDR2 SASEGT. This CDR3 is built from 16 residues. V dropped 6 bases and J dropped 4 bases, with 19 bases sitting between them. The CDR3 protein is CASRELGGLEYNEQFF. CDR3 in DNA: TGTGCCAGCAGGGAACTCGGGGGATTGGAGTACAATGAGCAGTTCTTC.

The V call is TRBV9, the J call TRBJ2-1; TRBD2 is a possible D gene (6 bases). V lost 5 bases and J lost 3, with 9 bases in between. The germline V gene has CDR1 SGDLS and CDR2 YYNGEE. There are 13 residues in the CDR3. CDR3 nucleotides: TGTGCCAGCAGTGGGACTTACTACAATGAGCAGTTCTTC. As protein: CASSGTYYNEQFF. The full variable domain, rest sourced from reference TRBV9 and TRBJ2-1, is DSGVTQTPKHLITATGQRVTLRCSPRSGDLSVYWYQQSLDQGLQFLIQYYNGEERAKGNILERFSAQQFPDLHSELNLSSLELGDSALYFCASSGTYYNEQFFGPGTRLTVL.

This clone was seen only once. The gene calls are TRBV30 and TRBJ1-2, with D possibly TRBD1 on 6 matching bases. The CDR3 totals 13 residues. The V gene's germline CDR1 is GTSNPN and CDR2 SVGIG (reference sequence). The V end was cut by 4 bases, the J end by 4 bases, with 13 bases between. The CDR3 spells CAWNEQGGYGYTF. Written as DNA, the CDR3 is TGTGCCTGGAACGAACAAGGGGGCTATGGCTACACCTTC.

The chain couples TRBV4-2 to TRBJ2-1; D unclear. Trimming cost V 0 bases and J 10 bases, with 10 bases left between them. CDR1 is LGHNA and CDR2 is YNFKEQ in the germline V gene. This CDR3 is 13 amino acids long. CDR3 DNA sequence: TGTGCCAGCAGCCAAGATCTAGGTAACGAGCAGTTCTTC. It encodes CASSQDLGNEQFF.

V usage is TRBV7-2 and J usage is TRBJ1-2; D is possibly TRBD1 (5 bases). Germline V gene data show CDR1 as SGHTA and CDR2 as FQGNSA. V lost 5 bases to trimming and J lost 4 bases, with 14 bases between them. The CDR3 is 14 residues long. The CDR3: CASSPPAGLYGYTF. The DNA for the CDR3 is TGTGCCAGCAGCCCCCCGGCAGGGCTCTATGGCTACACCTTC.

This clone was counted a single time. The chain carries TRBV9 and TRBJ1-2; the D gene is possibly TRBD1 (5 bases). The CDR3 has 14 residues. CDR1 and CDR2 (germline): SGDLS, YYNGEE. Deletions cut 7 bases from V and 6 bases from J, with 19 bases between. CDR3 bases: TGTGCCAGCGGGGCACCCGTGGTCGGTGATGGCTACACCTTC. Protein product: CASGAPVVGDGYTF.

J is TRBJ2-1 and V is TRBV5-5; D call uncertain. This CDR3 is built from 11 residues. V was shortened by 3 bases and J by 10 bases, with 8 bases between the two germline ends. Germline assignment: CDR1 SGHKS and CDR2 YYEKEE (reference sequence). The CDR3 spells CASSSTVEQFF. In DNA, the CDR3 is TGTGCCAGCAGCTCAACAGTGGAGCAGTTCTTC.

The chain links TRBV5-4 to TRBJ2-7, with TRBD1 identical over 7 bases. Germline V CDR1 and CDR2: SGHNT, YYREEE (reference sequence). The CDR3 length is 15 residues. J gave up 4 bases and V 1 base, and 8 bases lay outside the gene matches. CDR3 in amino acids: CASSLSTGYQYEQYF. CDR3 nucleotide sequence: TGTGCCAGCAGCTTGTCGACAGGGTATCAGTACGAGCAGTACTTC.

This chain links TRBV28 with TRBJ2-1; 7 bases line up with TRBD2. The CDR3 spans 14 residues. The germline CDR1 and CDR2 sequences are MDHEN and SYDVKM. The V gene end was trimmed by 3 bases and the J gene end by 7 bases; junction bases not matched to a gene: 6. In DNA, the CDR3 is TGTGCCAGCAGTTTGAGGCGGGAGAGGAATGAGCAGTTCTTC. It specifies CASSLRRERNEQFF. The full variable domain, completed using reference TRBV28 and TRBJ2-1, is DVKVTQSSRYLVKRTGEKVFLECVQDMDHENMFWYRQDPGLGLRLIYFSYDVKMKEKGDIPEGYSVSREKKERFSLILESASTNQTSMYLCASSLRRERNEQFFGPGTRLTVL.

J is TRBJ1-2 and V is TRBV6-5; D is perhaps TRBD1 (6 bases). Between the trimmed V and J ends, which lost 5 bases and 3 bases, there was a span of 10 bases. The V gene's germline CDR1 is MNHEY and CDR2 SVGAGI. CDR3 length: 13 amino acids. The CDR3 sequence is CASSEDRYYGYTF. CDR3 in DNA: TGTGCCAGCAGTGAGGACAGATACTATGGCTACACCTTC.

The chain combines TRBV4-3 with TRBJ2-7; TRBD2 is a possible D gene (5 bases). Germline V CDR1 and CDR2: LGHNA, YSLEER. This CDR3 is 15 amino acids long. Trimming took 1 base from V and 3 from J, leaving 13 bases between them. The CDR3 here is CASSQVLGVHYEQYF. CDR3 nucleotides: TGCGCCAGCAGCCAAGTTCTCGGGGTACACTACGAGCAGTACTTC.

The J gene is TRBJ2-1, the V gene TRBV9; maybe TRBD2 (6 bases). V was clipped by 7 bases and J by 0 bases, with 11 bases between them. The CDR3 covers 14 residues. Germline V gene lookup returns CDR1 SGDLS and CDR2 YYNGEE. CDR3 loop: CASSPGDSYNEQFF. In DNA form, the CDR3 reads TGTGCCAGCTCGCCGGGGGACTCCTACAATGAGCAGTTCTTC.

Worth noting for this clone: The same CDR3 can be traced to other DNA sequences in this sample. Here the CDR3 DNA reads TGTGCCAGCAGCCGGGGGGGGTACGAGCAGTACTTC. Translation gives CASSRGGYEQYF. The rearrangement joins TRBV7-6 to TRBJ2-7; 8 bases line up with TRBD2. The junction had 1 base not matched to a gene; V was cut back by 5 bases and J by 4 bases. The CDR3 contains 12 residues. Germline V gene lookup returns CDR1 SGHVS and CDR2 FNYEAQ.

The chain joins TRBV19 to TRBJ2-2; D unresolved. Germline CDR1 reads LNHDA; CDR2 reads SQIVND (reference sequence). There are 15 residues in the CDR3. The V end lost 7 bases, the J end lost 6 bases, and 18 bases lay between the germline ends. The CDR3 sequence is CASKVSTIRPGELFF. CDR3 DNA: TGTGCCAGTAAGGTCTCAACTATTAGACCCGGGGAGCTGTTTTTT. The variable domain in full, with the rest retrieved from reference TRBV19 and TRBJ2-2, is DGGITQSPKYLFRKEGQNVTLSCEQNLNHDAMYWYRQDPGQGLRLIYYSQIVNDFQKGDIAEGYSVSREKKESFPLTVTSAQKNPTAFYLCASKVSTIRPGELFFGEGSRLTVL.

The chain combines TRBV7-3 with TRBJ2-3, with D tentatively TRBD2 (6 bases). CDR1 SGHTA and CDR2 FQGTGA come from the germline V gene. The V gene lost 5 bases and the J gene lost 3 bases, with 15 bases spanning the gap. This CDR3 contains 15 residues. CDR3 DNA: TGTGCCAGCAGCGGTATAGGGGCGGGGACAGATACGCAGTATTTT. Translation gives CASSGIGAGTDTQYF.

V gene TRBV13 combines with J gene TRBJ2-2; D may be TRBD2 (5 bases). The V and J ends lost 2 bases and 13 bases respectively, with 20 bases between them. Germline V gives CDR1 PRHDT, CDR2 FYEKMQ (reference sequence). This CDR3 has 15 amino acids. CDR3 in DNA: TGTGCCAGCAGCTTAAGGCTAGACGAACACCGGGGGCTGTTTTTT. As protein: CASSLRLDEHRGLFF.

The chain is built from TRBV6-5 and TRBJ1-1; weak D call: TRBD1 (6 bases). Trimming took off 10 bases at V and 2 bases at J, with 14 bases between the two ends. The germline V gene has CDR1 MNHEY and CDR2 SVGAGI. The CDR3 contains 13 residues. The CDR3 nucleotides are TGTGCCACCGGGGAGGGGGTAAACACTGAAGCTTTCTTT. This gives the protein CATGEGVNTEAFF.

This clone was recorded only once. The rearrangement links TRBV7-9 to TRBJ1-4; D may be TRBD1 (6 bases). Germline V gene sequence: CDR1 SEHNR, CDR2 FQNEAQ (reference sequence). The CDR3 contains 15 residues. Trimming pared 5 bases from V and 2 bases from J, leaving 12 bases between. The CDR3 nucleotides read TGTGCCAGCAGCACCCAGGGGCAGACTAATGAAAAACTGTTTTTT. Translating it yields CASSTQGQTNEKLFF.

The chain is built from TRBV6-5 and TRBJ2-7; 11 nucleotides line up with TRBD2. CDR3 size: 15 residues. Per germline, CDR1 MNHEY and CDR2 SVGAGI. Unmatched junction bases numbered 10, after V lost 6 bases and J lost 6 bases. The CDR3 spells CASRGLAGGPSEQYF. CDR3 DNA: TGTGCCAGCAGGGGATTAGCGGGAGGGCCTAGCGAGCAGTACTTC.

The CDR3 nucleotides read TGTGCCAGCAGTCTGAATGCGGGTGGCTACGAGCAGTACTTC. It specifies CASSLNAGGYEQYF. The J gene is TRBJ2-7, the V gene TRBV27; the D gene is possibly TRBD2 (5 bases). Germline assignment: CDR1 MNHEY and CDR2 SMNVEV (reference sequence). The V and J ends lost 5 bases and 3 bases respectively, with 14 bases between them. CDR3 length: 14 amino acids.

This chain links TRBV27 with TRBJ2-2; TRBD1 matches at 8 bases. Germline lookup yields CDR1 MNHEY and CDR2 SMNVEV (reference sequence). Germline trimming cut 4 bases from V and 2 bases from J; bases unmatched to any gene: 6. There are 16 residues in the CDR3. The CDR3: CASSSDRGENTGELFF. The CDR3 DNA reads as TGTGCCAGCAGTTCCGACAGGGGCGAAAACACCGGGGAGCTGTTTTTT.

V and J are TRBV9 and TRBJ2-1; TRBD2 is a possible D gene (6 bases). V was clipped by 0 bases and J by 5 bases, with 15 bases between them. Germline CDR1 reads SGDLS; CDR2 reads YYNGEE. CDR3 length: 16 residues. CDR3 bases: TGTGCCAGCAGCGTAGTGAGTAGCGGACTTCACAATGAGCAGTTCTTC. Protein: CASSVVSSGLHNEQFF.

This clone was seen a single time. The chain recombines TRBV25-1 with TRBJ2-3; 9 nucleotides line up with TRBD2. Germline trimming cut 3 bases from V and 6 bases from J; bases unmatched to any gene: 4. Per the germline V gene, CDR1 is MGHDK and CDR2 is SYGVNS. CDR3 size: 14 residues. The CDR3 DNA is TGTGCCAGCAGTGACCCTAGCGGGACGGATACGCAGTATTTT. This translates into CASSDPSGTDTQYF.

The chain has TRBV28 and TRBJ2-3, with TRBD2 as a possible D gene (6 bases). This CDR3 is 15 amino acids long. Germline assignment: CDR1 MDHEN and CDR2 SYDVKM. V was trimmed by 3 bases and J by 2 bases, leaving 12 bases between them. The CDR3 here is CASSLGGWYTDTQYF. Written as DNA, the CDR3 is TGTGCCAGCAGTTTGGGGGGATGGTACACAGATACGCAGTATTTT.

The CDR3 here is CATSLEQGGSYEQYF. Here the CDR3 DNA reads TGTGCCACCAGCTTGGAGCAGGGAGGATCCTACGAGCAGTACTTC. The gene calls are TRBV15 and TRBJ2-7; D may be TRBD2 (6 bases). Germline CDR1 is LNHNV and CDR2 is YYDKDF (reference sequence). V was clipped by 5 bases and J by 1 base, with 15 bases between them. This CDR3 contains 15 residues.

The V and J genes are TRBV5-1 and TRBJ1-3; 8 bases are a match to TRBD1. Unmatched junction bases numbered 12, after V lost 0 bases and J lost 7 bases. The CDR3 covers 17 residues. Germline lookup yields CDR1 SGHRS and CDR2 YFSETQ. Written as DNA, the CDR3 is TGCGCCAGCAGCTTGGACCCCCCCGGACAGGGAAGTAACACCATATATTTT. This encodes CASSLDPPGQGSNTIYF. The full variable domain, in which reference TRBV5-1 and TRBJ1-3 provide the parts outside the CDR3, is KAGVTQTPRYLIKTRGQQVTLSCSPISGHRSVSWYQQTPGQGLQFLFEYFSETQRNKGNFPGRFSGRQFSNSRSEMNVSTLELGDSALYLCASSLDPPGQGSNTIYFGEGSWLTVV.

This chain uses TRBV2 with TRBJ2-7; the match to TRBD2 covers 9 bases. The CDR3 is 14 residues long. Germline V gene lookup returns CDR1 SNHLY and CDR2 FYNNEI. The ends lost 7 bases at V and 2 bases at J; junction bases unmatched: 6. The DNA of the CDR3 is TGTGCCAGCAACCTAGCGGGGCCGGCCTACGAGCAGTACTTC. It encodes CASNLAGPAYEQYF.

CDR3 nucleotides: TGTGCCAGCAGCTTAGGACTAGCTAACGAGCAGTACTTC. Protein product: CASSLGLANEQYF. The J gene is TRBJ2-7, the V gene TRBV7-3, with 8 bases that match TRBD2. The V and J ends lost 2 bases and 5 bases, in that order; junction bases with no gene match: 2. The germline V gene has CDR1 SGHTA and CDR2 FQGTGA. The length of the CDR3 is 13 residues.